The 19 T cell receptor beta chains presented below share a single source sample, sequenced in a study of T-cell reconstitution after alpha-beta-depleted transplantation in children. This sample's TCRbeta library carried unique molecular identifier barcodes. MiXCR was run by TCRdb on the PCR reads, yielding one entry per CDR3 protein. In the table there are hundreds of thousands of distinct CDR3 sequences, around 12% of which are singletons. The sequencing here drew on PBMCs, taken before TCRalphabeta/CD19-depleted stem cell transplant. These receptor sequences come from a girl aged 2 to 9 with congenital amegakaryocytic thrombocytopenia, due to receive a stem cell transplant.

This clonotype has a count of ten or more. The chain uses TRBV9 and TRBJ2-1, with D hard to call. There are 13 residues in the CDR3. Trimming shortened V by 0 bases and J by 6 bases, and 7 bases separated the two germline ends. The germline V gene encodes CDR1 SGDLS and CDR2 YYNGEE. CDR3 sequence: CASSVVLTNEQFF. CDR3 nucleotides: TGTGCCAGCAGCGTAGTACTCACCAATGAGCAGTTCTTC.

This clonotype has a handful of counts. The chain carries TRBV27 and TRBJ2-1; D assignment may be TRBD1 or TRBD2 (5 bases each). CDR1 and CDR2 (germline): MNHEY, SMNVEV (reference sequence). The CDR3 runs 16 residues. The V and J ends lost 3 bases and 1 base respectively, with 13 bases between them. CDR3 DNA: TGTGCCAGCAGTTTCAGGGCGGGCTTATCCTACAATGAGCAGTTCTTC. Translating gives CASSFRAGLSYNEQFF.

The rearrangement links TRBV5-1 to TRBJ2-3; a possible D gene is TRBD1 (6 bases). Germline V gives CDR1 SGHRS, CDR2 YFSETQ. V lost 0 bases, J lost 5 bases, and 10 bases lay in between. This CDR3 has 14 amino acids. The DNA for the CDR3 is TGCGCCAGCAGCTTGGAACAGGGTGAAGATACGCAGTATTTT. Its translation: CASSLEQGEDTQYF.

This clonotype was detected a few times. This rearrangement joins TRBV6-5 to TRBJ2-1, with D perhaps matching TRBD2 (6 bases). This CDR3 contains 14 residues. V dropped 7 bases and J dropped 5 bases, with 15 bases sitting between them. Germline V gene lookup returns CDR1 MNHEY and CDR2 SVGAGI. The CDR3 DNA follows: TGTGCCAGCACTTCACGGGGGATGAACAATGAGCAGTTCTTC. Translated: CASTSRGMNNEQFF.

In this sample, this clonotype turned up a few times. As DNA, the CDR3 is TGCAGTGCCGTTTCCGGCGGACTAGTTTTGGAAGAGCAGTACTTC. This sequence encodes CSAVSGGLVLEEQYF. V and J are TRBV20-1 and TRBJ2-7; 7 bases map to TRBD2. With 6 bases clipped from V and 7 bases from J, the junction kept 18 bases outside the gene matches. The CDR3 has 15 amino acids. Germline V gene lookup returns CDR1 DFQATT and CDR2 SNEGSKA (reference sequence).

This clonotype was found a few times. V and J are TRBV5-1 and TRBJ2-5, with 9 bases aligning to TRBD2. J lost 1 base, V lost 0 bases, and 4 bases had no gene match. The CDR3 length is 16 residues. Germline-derived CDR1 and CDR2 are SGHRS and YFSETQ. CDR3 amino acids: CASSLVSSGAQETQYF. In DNA form, the CDR3 reads TGCGCCAGCAGCTTGGTTTCTAGCGGGGCCCAAGAGACCCAGTACTTC.

This clonotype was seen ten or more times. The CDR3 spells CASSQEWTNPDTGELFF. The CDR3 DNA sequence: TGCGCCAGCAGCCAAGAGTGGACTAATCCTGACACCGGGGAGCTGTTTTTT. This chain joins TRBV4-1 and TRBJ2-2; D perhaps matches TRBD2 (6 bases). The CDR3 totals 17 residues. V lost 0 bases and J lost 3, with 14 bases in between. CDR1 is MGHRA, CDR2 YSYEKL, per germline.

The chain combines TRBV7-2 with TRBJ1-2; no definite D call. Germline loops: CDR1 SGHTA, CDR2 FQGNSA. V lost 3 bases and J lost 4, with 9 bases in between. The CDR3 length is 13 residues. The CDR3 spells CASSFTRSYGYTF. CDR3 coding DNA: TGTGCCAGCAGCTTTACCAGATCCTATGGCTACACCTTC.

This clonotype was found many times. The rearrangement links TRBV7-8 to TRBJ2-1; no reliable D call. V was clipped by 2 bases and J by 9 bases, with 11 bases between them. The V gene's germline CDR1 is SGHVS and CDR2 FQNEAQ. The CDR3 has 13 residues. The CDR3 DNA reads TGTGCCAGCAGCTTACTGGTAGGCCCTGAGCAGTTCTTC. Translation: CASSLLVGPEQFF.

V usage is TRBV20-1 and J usage is TRBJ2-7; 7 nucleotides line up with TRBD2. Looked up from germline, CDR1 is DFQATT and CDR2 is SNEGSKA (reference sequence). The length of the CDR3 is 13 residues. J was trimmed by 0 bases and V by 7 bases; bases with no gene match: 6. The CDR3, as DNA: TGCAGTGGCGGGAGACCCCTCTCCTACGAGCAGTACTTC. This encodes CSGGRPLSYEQYF.

The chain employs TRBV12-3 or TRBV12-4 and TRBJ2-7; D unresolved. The ends were cut back, 5 bases at V and 0 bases at J, with 8 bases in the middle. The CDR3 has 13 residues. The CDR3 spells CASSVALSYEQYF. In DNA, the CDR3 is TGTGCCAGCAGTGTTGCTCTCTCCTACGAGCAGTACTTC.

This clonotype has a handful of counts. The CDR3 region has the DNA TGCAGTGCCCGAGGAGGCGTAGCTAGCGGGGCCCAAGAGACCCAGTACTTC. It specifies CSARGGVASGAQETQYF. V usage is TRBV20-1 and J usage is TRBJ2-5; 9 nucleotides agree with TRBD2. The CDR3 is 17 amino acids. V shed 6 bases, J shed 1 base, and the junction held 15 bases outside the gene matches. Germline values: CDR1 DFQATT, CDR2 SNEGSKA (reference sequence).

V is TRBV30 and J is TRBJ1-2, with 11 bases matching TRBD1. Per germline, CDR1 GTSNPN and CDR2 SVGIG (reference sequence). V gave up 8 bases and J gave up 1 base; unmatched junction bases: 9. The CDR3 has 15 amino acids. CDR3 protein: CAGTRDRGFNYGYTF. The CDR3 nucleotides read TGTGCCGGAACCCGGGACAGGGGGTTTAACTATGGCTACACCTTC.

The gene calls are TRBV5-1 and TRBJ2-5; D is ambiguous. V was shortened by 4 bases and J by 4 bases, with 23 bases between the two germline ends. The CDR3 spans 17 residues. CDR1 is SGHRS and CDR2 is YFSETQ in the germline V gene. Here the CDR3 reads CASSLRRLTPQGETQYF. The CDR3 bases are TGCGCCAGCAGCCTCCGACGTTTGACCCCCCAAGGAGAGACCCAGTACTTC.

The V and J genes are TRBV7-2 and TRBJ2-1; D may be TRBD2 (5 bases). This CDR3 is built from 14 residues. V was pared by 5 bases and J by 6 bases, with 14 bases between. Germline V gene sequence: CDR1 SGHTA, CDR2 FQGNSA. The chain's CDR3 is CASSRDLGINEQFF. DNA of the CDR3: TGTGCCAGCAGCCGGGATCTAGGAATCAATGAGCAGTTCTTC. Based on the CDR3 plus reference TRBV7-2 and TRBJ2-1, the full variable domain is GAGVSQSPSNKVTEKGKDVELRCDPISGHTALYWYRQSLGQGLEFLIYFQGNSAPDKSGLPSDRFSAERTGGSVSTLTIQRTQQEDSAVYLCASSRDLGINEQFFGPGTRLTVL.

V usage is TRBV21-1 and J usage is TRBJ2-3; TRBD1 is the table's D call, not checked against the DNA. TRBV21-1 is an annotated pseudogene. The CDR3 runs to 15 residues. The DNA for the CDR3 is TGTGCCAGCAGCAAAGGGACAGGGATGCGAGATACGCAGTATTTT. It yields the protein CASSKGTGMRDTQYF.

The rearrangement uses TRBV12-3 or TRBV12-4 and TRBJ1-2; possibly TRBD1 for D (5 bases). Deletions cut 6 bases from V and 4 bases from J, with 15 bases between. This CDR3 comprises 14 residues. The CDR3 DNA reads TGTGCCAGCAGCTACCGGGACGGACCCTATGGCTACACCTTC. Translated: CASSYRDGPYGYTF.

CDR3 coding DNA: TGTGCCACCAGCCCTCGCCTAGGGTATTCGAACACCGGGGAGCTGTTTTTT. It translates to CATSPRLGYSNTGELFF. J is TRBJ2-2 and V is TRBV15; D remains unclear. The CDR3 covers 17 residues. Germline V lookup: CDR1 LNHNV, CDR2 YYDKDF (reference sequence). V was cut by 5 bases and J by 0 bases, with 16 bases left in between.

The table lists this clonotype with many counts. V usage is TRBV6-1 and J usage is TRBJ2-1, with 12 bases lining up with TRBD2. Per the germline V gene, CDR1 is MNHNS and CDR2 is SASEGT. This CDR3 region has 17 residues. J was trimmed by 9 bases and V by 6 bases; bases with no gene match: 15. The CDR3 nucleotides read TGTGCCAGCAGGACTAGCGGGAGTGTTTGGCCCGGGGGTGAGCAGTTCTTC. Encoded protein: CASRTSGSVWPGGEQFF.